This T cell receptor (beta chain) was sequenced during a study of technical replicates of blood from four donors. TCRdb's copy holds only in-frame clones and misses some; the assay was immunoSEQ multiplex PCR. The sample shows more than 80,000 clones, 96% of them seen only once. Germline V gene lookup returns CDR1 SQVTM and CDR2 ANQGSEA. The CDR3 covers 13 residues. Trimming left V 5 bases short and J 8 bases short, with 18 bases between. The sequenced sample was T cells isolated from PBMCs. The chain employs TRBV29-1 and TRBJ1-1; perhaps TRBD1 as D (5 bases). The clonotype was recovered from a human donor in good health. CDR3 region: CSVRLSQGAEAFF. The CDR3 bases are TGCAGCGTTCGGTTAAGTCAGGGTGCAGAAGCTTTCTTT.